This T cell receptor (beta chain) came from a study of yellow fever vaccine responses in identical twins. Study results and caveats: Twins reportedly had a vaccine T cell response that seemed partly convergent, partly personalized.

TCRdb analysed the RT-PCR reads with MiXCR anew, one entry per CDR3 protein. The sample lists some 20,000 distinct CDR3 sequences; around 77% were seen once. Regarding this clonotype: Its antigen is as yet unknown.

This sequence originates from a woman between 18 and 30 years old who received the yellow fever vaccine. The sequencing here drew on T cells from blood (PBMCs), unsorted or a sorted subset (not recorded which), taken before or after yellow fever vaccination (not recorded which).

The CDR3 is CASSREGPYNEQFF. The CDR3 DNA sequence: TGTGCCAGCTCACGGGAGGGGCCCTACAATGAGCAGTTCTTC. This chain links TRBV18 with TRBJ2-1; 7 bases are shared with TRBD2. This CDR3 has 14 residues. The junction had 2 bases not matched to a gene; V was cut back by 4 bases and J by 2 bases. Germline-derived CDR1 and CDR2 are KGHSH and LQKENI.